Listed below are T cell receptor beta chains from one sample, sequenced in a study of identical twins. MiXCR, run by TCRdb on the 5' RACE reads, gives a single entry per CDR3 protein. The data show around 250,000 distinct CDR3 sequences, 5.5% to 7.5% seen once. These data were also filed under a second study, of T cells expressing NK-cell markers.

The source material was CD8+ T cells sorted from blood. The receptors come from a woman under 30 in good health. Each CDR3 is given with its conserved first and last residue. Fields, in order: clone size, J gene, CDR3 length, V gene, CDR3 protein. The size of a clone is reported for some rows only, either as once, few or many, or as a class for expanded clones.

many TRBJ1-2 13 TRBV9 CASSATNRDGYTF
few TRBJ1-2 15 TRBV29-1 CSAIWEEGVNYGYTF
few TRBJ1-1 14 TRBV20-1 CSARVSGENTEAFF
few TRBJ2-6 14 TRBV13 CASKESSGANVLTF
few TRBJ1-4 15 TRBV4-2 CASSRSGEISEKLFF
few TRBJ2-2 11 TRBV30 CAWRGAGELFF
many TRBJ1-2 13 TRBV20-1 CSAPATANYGYTF
. TRBJ2-6 15 TRBV30 CAWSLWVAGANVLTF
. TRBJ2-2 16 TRBV4-3 CASSPPGRGNTGELFF
. TRBJ2-2 17 TRBV3-1 CASSPSPPGLAYGELFF
. TRBJ2-7 15 TRBV7-6 CASSLDPGQSYEQYF
. TRBJ1-1 13 TRBV11-1 CASSLSQNTEAFF
many TRBJ2-7 15 TRBV9 CASSGGQGDFYEQYF
. TRBJ1-1 12 TRBV7-2 CASSPLDPEAFF
few TRBJ1-2 14 TRBV5-6 CASSPLGVLYGYTF
many TRBJ1-4 13 TRBV13 CASTGGANEKLFF
. TRBJ2-1 14 TRBV7-6 CASSLRIGDNEQFF
many TRBJ2-7 14 TRBV6-1 CASSEARSPGEQYF